Included here is one T cell receptor (beta chain) sequence, with context. The antigen remains unidentified. This record belongs to a study of T-cell reconstitution after alpha-beta-depleted transplantation in children. Study-wide points: Counts and diversity of T cells one year after transplant came mostly from newly produced T cells.

Using unique molecular identifiers, the investigators prepared the TCRbeta library. A single record per CDR3 protein comes from TCRdb applying MiXCR to the PCR reads. The repertoire holds some 830,000 distinct CDR3 sequences, roughly 16% seen once, with approximately 5% in the top ten. The germline CDR1 and CDR2 sequences are KGHDR and SFDVKD. Trimming took 3 bases from V and 1 from J; bases not matched to a gene: 15. CDR3 length equals 21 residues. The clonotype originates from a male patient younger than 18 who had a stem cell transplant for acute lymphoblastic leukemia, so the T cells may come from the graft donor. The gene calls are TRBV24-1 and TRBJ2-1; 12 bases match TRBD2. The sequenced sample was PBMCs, mostly from graft donor cells, obtained 360 days after TCRalphabeta/CD19-depleted stem cell transplant. The CDR3 DNA sequence: TGTGCCACCAGTGATCCGGCCGAGGCTAGCGGGAGGGCCAGGTCCTACAATGAGCAGTTCTTC. It codes for CATSDPAEASGRARSYNEQFF.